Listed below are T cell receptor beta chains from one sample, sequenced in a study of T cells in Graves' hyperthyroidism and ophthalmopathy. TCRdb reprocessed the multiplex PCR reads via MiXCR and lists one record per CDR3 protein. The repertoire holds about 350,000 distinct CDR3 sequences, with about a sixth as singletons. The specimen was blood. These receptors were taken from a woman aged 30 to 39 with Graves' hyperthyroidism that later progressed to Graves' ophthalmopathy. CDR3s include the opening cysteine and the closing phenylalanine or tryptophan. D genes are given only for firm matches. Size values are once, few and many counts, or a class for expanded clones, and some rows have none.

d_call j_call cdr3_length v_call clone_size cdr3_aa cdr3_nt
TRBD2 TRBJ2-1 16 TRBV28 many CASSLGLAGGVNEQFF TGTGCCAGCAGTCTGGGCCTAGCGGGGGGCGTCAATGAGCAGTTCTTC
TRBD1 TRBJ2-2 14 TRBV10-3 few CAIRQGANTGELFF TGTGCCATCAGGCAGGGGGCAAACACCGGGGAGCTGTTTTTT
TRBD1 TRBJ1-1 16 TRBV6-1 many CASTGQGVDPFTEAFF TGTGCCAGCACCGGACAGGGGGTCGACCCTTTTACTGAAGCTTTCTTT
NA TRBJ1-2 15 TRBV6-5 many CASSYSIAGLGGYTF TGTGCCAGCAGTTACTCGATCGCAGGGCTCGGAGGCTACACCTTC
TRBD1 TRBJ2-5 18 TRBV5-1 NA CASSTYPGQGVYQETQYF TGCGCCAGCAGCACCTACCCCGGACAGGGGGTTTACCAAGAGACCCAGTACTTC
TRBD2 TRBJ2-3 15 TRBV2 many CASRLLAGSEDTQYF TGTGCCAGCAGGCTACTAGCGGGGTCTGAAGATACGCAGTATTTT
TRBD1 TRBJ2-7 15 TRBV5-6 few CASQPLTGSRYEQYF TGTGCCAGCCAGCCACTGACAGGGTCTCGGTACGAGCAGTACTTC
TRBD2 TRBJ2-7 16 TRBV13 few CASRHRGSGGTYEQYF TGTGCCAGCAGACATCGAGGTAGCGGGGGTACCTACGAGCAGTACTTC
TRBD1 TRBJ2-1 13 TRBV4-2 many CASTETGVVEQFF TGTGCCAGCACCGAGACAGGGGTGGTTGAGCAGTTCTTC
NA TRBJ2-6 18 TRBV19 many CASSRTRVGTGGANVLTF TGTGCCAGTAGTAGAACACGGGTGGGGACGGGCGGGGCCAACGTCCTGACTTTC
TRBD2 TRBJ2-2 14 TRBV4-2 few CASRGTSGTGELFF TGTGCCAGCAGAGGGACTAGTGGCACCGGGGAGCTGTTTTTT
TRBD2 TRBJ2-5 17 TRBV20-1 NA CSARVPFSGGAQETQYF TGCAGTGCTAGAGTCCCTTTTAGCGGGGGAGCTCAAGAGACCCAGTACTTC
NA TRBJ2-1 15 TRBV5-6 NA CASSLELTAGNEQFF TGTGCCAGCAGCTTGGAACTCACCGCAGGCAATGAGCAGTTCTTC
TRBD2 TRBJ2-5 16 TRBV7-2 NA CASSLGSGSVQETQYF TGTGCCAGCAGCTTAGGTAGCGGGAGCGTACAAGAGACCCAGTACTTC
NA TRBJ2-7 15 TRBV28 few CASSSYVDSRHEQYF TGTGCCAGCAGTTCCTACGTGGACAGTCGCCACGAGCAGTACTTC
NA TRBJ2-6 16 TRBV27 many CASSFWASSGANVLTF TGTGCCAGCAGTTTTTGGGCTTCCTCTGGGGCCAACGTCCTGACTTTC
TRBD1 TRBJ2-2 16 TRBV19 many CASRPTGTANTGELFF TGTGCCAGTAGGCCTACCGGGACAGCGAACACCGGGGAGCTGTTTTTT
TRBD2 TRBJ2-1 14 TRBV7-6 many CASSSASGSNEQFF TGTGCCAGCAGCTCGGCTAGCGGGAGCAATGAGCAGTTCTTC
TRBD2 TRBJ2-1 18 TRBV28 many CASIEKVLAGGPANEQFF TGTGCCAGCATCGAGAAGGTGCTAGCGGGAGGGCCCGCCAATGAGCAGTTCTTC
NA TRBJ1-5 15 TRBV6-5 few CASSYAGNSNQPQHF TGTGCCAGCAGTTACGCGGGAAATAGCAATCAGCCCCAGCATTTT
NA TRBJ2-1 14 TRBV28 few CASSLLANYNEQFF TGTGCCAGCAGTTTACTAGCGAACTACAATGAGCAGTTCTTC
NA TRBJ2-3 11 TRBV10-3 many CAISDTDTQYF TGTGCCATCAGCGATACAGATACGCAGTATTTT
TRBD1 TRBJ1-6 14 TRBV6-1 few CASSRTGVDSPLHF TGTGCCAGCAGTCGAACAGGGGTAGATTCACCCCTCCACTTT
TRBD1 TRBJ2-5 15 TRBV2 many CASRPGDRVQETQYF TGTGCCAGCAGGCCCGGGGACAGGGTTCAAGAGACCCAGTACTTC
TRBD2 TRBJ2-2 18 TRBV20-1 many CSARAETSGSSHTGELFF TGCAGTGCTAGAGCAGAGACTAGCGGGAGTTCTCACACCGGGGAGCTGTTTTTT
NA TRBJ2-7 13 TRBV27 many CASGRGLTYEQYF TGTGCCAGCGGGAGGGGGCTTACCTACGAGCAGTACTTC
NA TRBJ2-1 14 TRBV7-9 few CVSSLSPPGVEQFF TGTGTCAGCAGCTTATCCCCCCCCGGAGTTGAGCAGTTCTTC
NA TRBJ2-1 13 TRBV5-1 many CASRDSSYNEQFF TGCGCCAGCAGGGATAGCTCCTACAATGAGCAGTTCTTC
NA TRBJ2-5 14 TRBV20-1 many CSARQPTLQETQYF TGCAGTGCTAGACAGCCGACCCTTCAAGAGACCCAGTACTTC
TRBD1 TRBJ1-1 12 TRBV29-1 many CSVARDSTEAFF TGCAGCGTTGCCAGGGACAGCACTGAAGCTTTCTTT
NA TRBJ2-7 14 TRBV12-3/TRBV12-4 many CASRNLRSPYEQYF TGTGCCAGCAGGAACCTCAGGAGTCCCTACGAGCAGTACTTC
TRBD2 TRBJ2-5 16 TRBV28 many CASSLSSGSAAETQYF TGTGCCAGCAGTTTAAGTAGCGGGAGTGCTGCAGAGACCCAGTACTTC
NA TRBJ2-5 14 TRBV14 NA CASSRIPGVETQYF TGTGCCAGCAGTCGGATTCCAGGGGTGGAGACCCAGTACTTC
TRBD1 TRBJ2-2 16 TRBV27 many CASRPGQGDIAGELFF TGTGCCAGCCGGCCGGGACAGGGTGATATCGCCGGGGAGCTGTTTTTT
NA TRBJ1-4 13 TRBV6-1 NA CASSERPGEKLFF TGTGCCAGCAGTGAAAGGCCGGGGGAAAAACTGTTTTTT
TRBD1 TRBJ2-3 16 TRBV28 many CASSSMGTVVTDTQYF TGTGCCAGCAGTTCTATGGGGACAGTAGTTACAGATACGCAGTATTTT
NA TRBJ2-7 18 TRBV29-1 many CSVEQGPLELSGSYEQYF TGCAGCGTTGAACAGGGACCCCTTGAATTATCCGGTTCCTACGAGCAGTACTTC
NA TRBJ2-1 17 TRBV7-6 NA CASSPQGGILAYNEQFF TGTGCCAGCAGCCCCCAGGGAGGTATTCTTGCCTACAATGAGCAGTTCTTC
TRBD2 TRBJ2-5 16 TRBV28 many CASSLSVSGGEETQYF TGTGCCAGCAGTTTGAGCGTTAGCGGGGGGGAAGAGACCCAGTACTTC
NA TRBJ1-1 14 TRBV12-3/TRBV12-4 many CASSHTTANTEAFF TGTGCCAGCAGCCATACCACAGCGAACACTGAAGCTTTCTTT
TRBD1 TRBJ1-2 15 TRBV12-3/TRBV12-4 NA CASRGTGTANYGYTF TGTGCCAGCAGGGGAACCGGGACAGCAAACTATGGCTACACCTTC
NA TRBJ1-1 16 TRBV9 NA CASSVDSRTGNTEAFF TGTGCCAGCAGCGTAGACTCCCGGACGGGGAACACTGAAGCTTTCTTT
TRBD1 TRBJ2-1 15 TRBV12-3/TRBV12-4 many CASCDGDSPYNEQFF TGTGCCAGTTGTGATGGGGACAGTCCCTACAATGAGCAGTTCTTC
NA TRBJ1-1 14 TRBV3-1 many CASSRETASIEAFF TGTGCCAGCAGCCGAGAGACAGCAAGTATTGAAGCTTTCTTT
NA TRBJ2-1 18 TRBV2 many CASRFGTVGGGPNNEQFF TGTGCCAGCCGGTTCGGGACAGTTGGGGGAGGGCCTAACAATGAGCAGTTCTTC
TRBD1 TRBJ2-5 13 TRBV24-1 many CATKDRGRETQYF TGTGCCACCAAAGACAGGGGGCGGGAGACCCAGTACTTC
NA TRBJ1-1 13 TRBV2 many CASRAIVYNEAFF TGTGCCAGCAGGGCGATAGTATATAATGAAGCTTTCTTT
NA TRBJ1-3 17 TRBV27 many CASSPRPLSFAGNTIYF TGTGCCAGCAGTCCCCGACCGCTTTCTTTTGCTGGAAACACCATATATTTT
NA TRBJ2-5 14 TRBV5-5 few CASSRADSQETQYF TGTGCCAGCAGCCGGGCGGACAGCCAAGAGACCCAGTACTTC
TRBD1 TRBJ1-2 16 TRBV5-1 many CASSLTPGTANYGYTF TGCGCCAGCAGCTTAACCCCCGGGACAGCCAACTATGGCTACACCTTC
NA TRBJ1-4 11 TRBV11-2 many CASSLAGKLFF TGTGCCAGCAGCTTAGCAGGAAAACTGTTTTTT
TRBD1 TRBJ1-1 15 TRBV6-1 many CASSPRTGLNTEAFF TGTGCCAGCAGTCCTAGGACAGGCTTGAACACTGAAGCTTTCTTT
TRBD1 TRBJ2-3 16 TRBV6-1 NA CASSDTGTGSPDTQYF TGTGCCAGCAGTGACACCGGGACAGGGAGCCCAGATACGCAGTATTTT
NA TRBJ2-1 17 TRBV4-2 NA CASSQDLDISSYNEQFF TGTGCCAGCAGCCAAGATTTGGACATAAGCTCCTACAATGAGCAGTTCTTC
TRBD2 TRBJ2-2 14 TRBV27 many CASRRGSYTGELFF TGTGCCAGCAGACGCGGGAGTTACACCGGGGAGCTGTTTTTT
TRBD1 TRBJ2-3 15 TRBV7-9 NA CASSTGTGGLDTQYF TGTGCCAGCAGCACAGGGACAGGGGGCCTAGATACGCAGTATTTT